This T cell receptor beta chain was found in a study of PD-L1 blockade in urothelial cancer. Study-level information: Atezolizumab therapy began for patients around 2014, dosed at 1,200 mg intravenously every 3 weeks. Blood samples contained a median about 140,000 T cells.

The CDR3 spans 14 residues. Germline-derived CDR1 and CDR2 are SGHVS and FQNEAQ. Germline trimming cut 5 bases from V and 6 bases from J; bases unmatched to any gene: 5. Regarding time point: pretreatment peripheral blood. Synthetic TCR analog templates were added to each PCR reaction. Using immunoSEQ multiplex PCR, the repertoire was profiled, and TCRdb retains in-frame clones only, with some absent. This table has approximately 79,000 clones, 85% appearing once. Broader study findings: At the 3-week point, tumor-associated blood clones expanded more in durable-benefit patients.

Note on this clone: The antigen is undetermined.

This chain joins TRBV7-8 and TRBJ1-4; TRBD1 matches 8 bases. The source of this sequence is a middle-aged man with urothelial cancer. Sequenced here: PBMCs, sampled around atezolizumab (anti-PD-L1) treatment. The CDR3 protein is CASSPDRVDEKLFF. Written as DNA, the CDR3 is TGTGCCAGCAGCCCGGACAGGGTCGATGAAAAACTGTTTTTT.